This T cell receptor beta chain was found in a study of T cell responses to AZD1222 COVID-19 vaccine. Study-level results: As reported, nearly half of all spike-specific TCRs target variant regions that are unmutated. Donors skewed white British and female; clonal diversity was possibly underestimated.

Of note for this clone: Antigen unknown.

Sequencing was performed with immunoSEQ multiplex PCR; in TCRdb, only in-frame clones are kept and a portion is missing. Altogether under 130,000 clones are present, about 87% being singletons, with the ten largest covering 20%. Germline-derived CDR1 and CDR2 are MNHEY and SVGAGI. Trimming left V 6 bases short and J 4 bases short, with 16 bases between. The CDR3 consists of 14 residues. Sequencing was performed on peripheral blood, taken on day 0 of AZD1222 vaccination. The chain combines TRBV6-5 with TRBJ2-7; no clear D gene. The source is an adult in good health. CDR3 sequence (DNA): TGTGCCAGCAGCCTTCGAGGCGGTATATACGAGCAGTACTTC. Translation gives CASSLRGGIYEQYF.